Included here is one T cell receptor (beta chain) sequence, with context. Its target is not known. An end of the junction differs from the germline gene, which may be a read error. The data were obtained in a study of OX40 agonist ivuxolimab in advanced cancers. Study-level results: CD4+ T cells averaged fewer expanded clones than CD8+ T cells.

Some clones are missing from TCRdb's copy, which holds only in-frame ones; the method was immunoSEQ multiplex PCR. The repertoire holds tens of thousands of clones, with about 85% as singletons. Germline V gene lookup returns CDR1 MGHRA and CDR2 YSYEKL. This CDR3 is 19 amino acids long. This TCR was recovered from an adult with an advanced solid tumor such as melanoma, head and neck, liver or kidney cancer. This material consisted of CD4+ or CD8+ T cells sorted from blood, taken in a trial of the OX40 agonist ivuxolimab. The V and J genes are TRBV4-1 and TRBJ2-1; 9 bases line up with TRBD2. The CDR3 loop reads CASRQDPAGGWSSYNEQFF. DNA for the CDR3: TGCGCCAGCAGACAAGACCCAGCGGGGGGTTGGAGCTCCTACAATGAGCAGTTCTTC.